The entry below describes one TCR beta chain. V was pared by 2 bases and J by 4 bases, with 5 bases of the junction left unmatched. The CDR3 loop spans 17 amino acids. CDR1 and CDR2 (germline): SGHRS, YFSETQ. TCR beta sequences were obtained from blood CD8+ and CD4+ T cells. The authors reverse transcribed roughly 0.5 to 1 ug RNA with random hexamers. Multiplex immunoSEQ PCR targeted 54 Vbeta and 13 Jbeta TCR beta segments. TCRdb reprocessed the immunoSEQ multiplex PCR reads with MiXCR, giving one entry per CDR3 protein. The table includes 100,000 or so distinct CDR3 sequences, roughly 94% detected once. This sample was included in a study of CD8 T cells in Susac syndrome.

The chain uses TRBV5-1 and TRBJ2-1, with TRBD2 matching 14 bases. Material: CD4+ T cells from PBMCs. The sequence came from a human donor with Susac syndrome. CDR3 DNA sequence: TGCGCCAGCAGCTTTGGCGGGACTAGCGGGGGATACAATGAGCAGTTCTTC. Translated, it gives CASSFGGTSGGYNEQFF.